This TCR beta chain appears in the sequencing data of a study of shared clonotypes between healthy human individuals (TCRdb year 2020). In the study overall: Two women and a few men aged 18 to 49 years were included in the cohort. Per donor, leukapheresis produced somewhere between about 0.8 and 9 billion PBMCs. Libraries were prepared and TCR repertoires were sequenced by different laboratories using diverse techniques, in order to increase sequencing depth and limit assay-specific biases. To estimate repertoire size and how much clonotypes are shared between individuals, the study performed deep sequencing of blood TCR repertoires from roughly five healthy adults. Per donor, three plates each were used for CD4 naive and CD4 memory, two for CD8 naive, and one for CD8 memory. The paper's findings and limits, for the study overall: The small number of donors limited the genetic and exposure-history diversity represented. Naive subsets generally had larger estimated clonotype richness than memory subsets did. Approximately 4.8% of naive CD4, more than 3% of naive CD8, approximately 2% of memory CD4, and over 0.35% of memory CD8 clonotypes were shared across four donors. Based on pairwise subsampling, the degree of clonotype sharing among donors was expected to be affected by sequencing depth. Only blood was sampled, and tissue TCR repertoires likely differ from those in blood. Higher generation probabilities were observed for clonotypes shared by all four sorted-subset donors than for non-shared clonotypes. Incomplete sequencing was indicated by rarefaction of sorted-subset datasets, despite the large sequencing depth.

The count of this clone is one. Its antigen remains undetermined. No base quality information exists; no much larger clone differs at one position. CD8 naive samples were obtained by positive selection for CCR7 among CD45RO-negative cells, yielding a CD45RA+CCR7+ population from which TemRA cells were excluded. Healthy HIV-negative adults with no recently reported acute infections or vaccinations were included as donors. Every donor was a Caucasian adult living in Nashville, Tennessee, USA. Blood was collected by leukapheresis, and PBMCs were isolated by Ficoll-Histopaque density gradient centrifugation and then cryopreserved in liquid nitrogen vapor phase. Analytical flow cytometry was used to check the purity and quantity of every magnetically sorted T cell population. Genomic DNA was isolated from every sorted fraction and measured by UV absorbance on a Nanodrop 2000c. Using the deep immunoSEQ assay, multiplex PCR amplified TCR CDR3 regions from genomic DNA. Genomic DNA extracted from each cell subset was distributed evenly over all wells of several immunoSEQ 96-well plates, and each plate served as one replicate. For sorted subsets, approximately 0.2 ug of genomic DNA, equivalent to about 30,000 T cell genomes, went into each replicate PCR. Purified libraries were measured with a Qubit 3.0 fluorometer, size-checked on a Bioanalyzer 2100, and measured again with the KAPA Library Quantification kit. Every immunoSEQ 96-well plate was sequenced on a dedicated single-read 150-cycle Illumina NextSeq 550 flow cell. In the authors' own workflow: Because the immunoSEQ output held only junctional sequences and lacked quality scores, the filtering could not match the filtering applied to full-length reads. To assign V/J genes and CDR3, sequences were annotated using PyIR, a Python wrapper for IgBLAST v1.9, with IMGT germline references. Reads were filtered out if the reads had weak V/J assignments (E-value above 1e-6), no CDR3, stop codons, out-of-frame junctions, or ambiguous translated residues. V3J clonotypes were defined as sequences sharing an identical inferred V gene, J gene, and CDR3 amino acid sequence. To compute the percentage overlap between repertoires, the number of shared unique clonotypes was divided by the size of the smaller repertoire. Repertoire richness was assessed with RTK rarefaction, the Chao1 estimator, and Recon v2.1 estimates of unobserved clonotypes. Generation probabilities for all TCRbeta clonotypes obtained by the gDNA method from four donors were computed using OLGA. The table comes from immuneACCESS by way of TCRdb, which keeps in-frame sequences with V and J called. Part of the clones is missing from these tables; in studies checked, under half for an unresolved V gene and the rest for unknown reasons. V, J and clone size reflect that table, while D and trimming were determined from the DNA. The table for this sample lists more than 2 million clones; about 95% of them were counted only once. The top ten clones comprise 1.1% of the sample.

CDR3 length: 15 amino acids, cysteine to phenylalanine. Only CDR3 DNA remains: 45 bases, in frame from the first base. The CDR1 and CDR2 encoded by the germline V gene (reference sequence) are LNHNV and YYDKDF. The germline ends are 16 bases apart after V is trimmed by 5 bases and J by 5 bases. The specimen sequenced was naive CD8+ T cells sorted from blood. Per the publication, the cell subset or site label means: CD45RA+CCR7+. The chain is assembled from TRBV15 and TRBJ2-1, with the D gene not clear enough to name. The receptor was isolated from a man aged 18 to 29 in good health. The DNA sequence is TGTGCCACCAGCTTGTCCCCTGGGCCCAACAATGAGCAGTTCTTC. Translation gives CATSLSPGPNNEQFF.